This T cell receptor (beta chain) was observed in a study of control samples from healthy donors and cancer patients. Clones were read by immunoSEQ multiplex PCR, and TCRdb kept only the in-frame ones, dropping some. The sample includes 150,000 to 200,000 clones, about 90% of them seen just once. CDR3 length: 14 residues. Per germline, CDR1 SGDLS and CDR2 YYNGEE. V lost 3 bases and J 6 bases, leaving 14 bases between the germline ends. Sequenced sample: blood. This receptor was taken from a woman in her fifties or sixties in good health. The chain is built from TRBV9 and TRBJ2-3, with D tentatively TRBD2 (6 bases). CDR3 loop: CASSDPGGEDTQYF. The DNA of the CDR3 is TGTGCCAGCAGCGACCCCGGGGGTGAGGATACGCAGTATTTT. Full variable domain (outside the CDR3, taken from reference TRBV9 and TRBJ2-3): DSGVTQTPKHLITATGQRVTLRCSPRSGDLSVYWYQQSLDQGLQFLIQYYNGEERAKGNILERFSAQQFPDLHSELNLSSLELGDSALYFCASSDPGGEDTQYFGPGTRLTVL.